Listed here are 32 T cell receptor beta chains from one sample, sequenced in a study of blood T cell repertoires in COVID-19. Assay used: immunoSEQ multiplex PCR; TCRdb lists only in-frame clones, some missing. This table has a few hundred thousand clones, roughly 84% appearing once. Input material: PBMCs or T cells enriched from blood (not recorded which). The receptors come from a woman in her twenties or thirties who had recovered from COVID-19.

This chain joins TRBV28 and TRBJ1-2; 8 nucleotides align to TRBD1. The CDR3 spans 15 residues. V shed 3 bases, J shed 8 bases, and the junction held 11 bases outside the gene matches. Germline V gene data show CDR1 as MDHEN and CDR2 as SYDVKM. In DNA form, the CDR3 reads TGTGCCAGCAGTTTCTCATCCGGGACAGGTGAAGGCTACACCTTC. It encodes CASSFSSGTGEGYTF.

The V and J genes are TRBV2 and TRBJ1-2; D is perhaps TRBD1 (5 bases). This CDR3 has 14 amino acids. Germline V gene sequence: CDR1 SNHLY, CDR2 FYNNEI. The germline V and J ends were trimmed by 4 bases and 0 bases, with 9 bases remaining between them. The CDR3 is CASSAQGTNYGYTF. In DNA form, the CDR3 reads TGTGCCAGCAGTGCTCAGGGAACTAACTATGGCTACACCTTC.

This clone was seen just once. The genes are TRBV27 and TRBJ2-5, with no clear D. The CDR3 has 14 residues. V lost 0 bases and J 3 bases, leaving 8 bases between the germline ends. Germline-derived CDR1 and CDR2 are MNHEY and SMNVEV (reference sequence). The CDR3 spells CASSLSAPKETQYF. As DNA, the CDR3 is TGTGCCAGCAGTTTATCGGCACCAAAAGAGACCCAGTACTTC.

The chain uses TRBV2 and TRBJ1-2; D is unclear. V was pared by 8 bases and J by 5 bases, with 12 bases between. The CDR3 length is 12 residues. Germline V gene lookup returns CDR1 SNHLY and CDR2 FYNNEI. The CDR3 nucleotides read TGTGCCAGCGATACAGATGGGTATGGCTACACCTTC. Amino acids: CASDTDGYGYTF. Using reference TRBV2 and TRBJ1-2 for the parts outside the CDR3, the full variable domain is EPEVTQTPSHQVTQMGQEVILRCVPISNHLYFYWYRQILGQKVEFLVSFYNNEISEKSEIFDDQFSVERPDGSNFTLKIRSTKLEDSAMYFCASDTDGYGYTFGSGTRLTVV.

The sample holds a few counts of this clone. This chain joins TRBV13 and TRBJ1-2; a weak D match, TRBD1 (5 bases). The CDR3 extends over 15 amino acids. Between the trimmed V and J ends, which lost 5 bases and 7 bases, there was a span of 20 bases. Germline CDR1 is PRHDT and CDR2 is FYEKMQ (reference sequence). The CDR3: CASSPNGTPRGGYTF. The DNA of the CDR3 is TGTGCCAGCAGCCCGAACGGGACTCCAAGGGGTGGCTACACCTTC. The entire variable domain, with the rest obtained from reference TRBV13 and TRBJ1-2, is as follows: AAGVIQSPRHLIKEKRETATLKCYPIPRHDTVYWYQQGPGQDPQFLISFYEKMQSDKGSIPDRFSAQQFSDYHSELNMSSLELGDSALYFCASSPNGTPRGGYTFGSGTRLTVV.

The rearrangement uses TRBV5-6 and TRBJ2-3, with 8 bases identical to TRBD2. The CDR3 consists of 16 residues. Unmatched junction bases numbered 4, after V lost 0 bases and J lost 1 base. CDR1 is SGHDT, CDR2 YYEEEE, per germline. The CDR3 DNA reads as TGTGCCAGCAGCTTGGATCTAGCGGGTGGCACAGATACGCAGTATTTT. Translated, it gives CASSLDLAGGTDTQYF.

The chain has TRBV5-4 and TRBJ1-1; 8 bases are shared with TRBD1. V trimming: 0 bases; J trimming: 8 bases; junction bases outside the gene matches: 6. The CDR3 has 14 residues. Germline CDR1 SGHNT, CDR2 YYREEE (reference sequence). CDR3 coding DNA: TGTGCCAGCAGCTTGGCCATCGGGGACAGGGAAGCTTTCTTT. It translates to CASSLAIGDREAFF.

The gene calls are TRBV7-3 and TRBJ2-1; 8 bases align to TRBD1. The CDR3 has 15 amino acids. The germline V gene encodes CDR1 SGHTA and CDR2 FQGTGA. The V segment lost 2 bases and the J segment 5 bases; nucleotides outside the gene matches: 5. CDR3 DNA sequence: TGTGCCAGCAGCTTAGCAGGGGGCGGCCACAATGAGCAGTTCTTC. It codes for CASSLAGGGHNEQFF.

The chain has TRBV5-1 and TRBJ1-1, with D perhaps matching TRBD1 (6 bases). Trimming took 1 base from V and 0 from J, leaving 16 bases between them. CDR1 and CDR2 from the germline V gene are SGHRS and YFSETQ. The CDR3 is made up of 17 amino acids. CDR3 protein: CASSLTPADSMNTEAFF. The CDR3 DNA reads TGCGCCAGCAGCTTGACCCCCGCGGACAGCATGAACACTGAAGCTTTCTTT.

J is TRBJ1-1 and V is TRBV6-4; weak D call: TRBD1 (5 bases). The CDR3 covers 12 residues. Trimming removed 6 bases from V and 7 bases from J, with 12 bases in between. Germline V gene data show CDR1 as MRHNA and CDR2 as SNTAGT. CDR3 bases: TGTGCCAGCAGGCAGGGCCCGGGTGAAGCTTTCTTT. This translates into CASRQGPGEAFF.

This CDR3 reads CASAGTSLYNEQFF. CDR3 sequence (DNA): TGTGCCAGTGCTGGGACTAGCCTTTACAATGAGCAGTTCTTC. This chain uses TRBV19 with TRBJ2-1; 9 bases match TRBD2. The CDR3 sequence is 14 residues long. Germline V CDR1 and CDR2: LNHDA, SQIVND (reference sequence). Trimming at V came to 8 bases and at J to 4 bases, leaving 6 bases not matched to a gene.

The chain recombines TRBV24-1 with TRBJ2-1, with 7 positions matching TRBD2. Germline CDR1 KGHDR, CDR2 SFDVKD. With 3 bases clipped from V and 3 bases from J, the junction kept 4 bases outside the gene matches. The CDR3 covers 15 residues. The CDR3 nucleotides read TGTGCCACCAGTGATCCCCAGCGGGGCTACAATGAGCAGTTCTTC. Protein sequence: CATSDPQRGYNEQFF.

This clone was detected only once. The CDR3 nucleotides read TGTGCCAGCAGCCCCCGGCGGGGGCGCAGGACCGGGGAGCTGTTTTTT. It encodes CASSPRRGRRTGELFF. The chain couples TRBV7-8 to TRBJ2-2; possibly TRBD2 for D (7 bases). The germline V gene encodes CDR1 SGHVS and CDR2 FQNEAQ. With 5 bases removed from V and 5 bases from J, the gap between germline ends came to 18 bases. The CDR3 extends over 16 amino acids.

This chain uses TRBV5-1 with TRBJ2-5; the match to TRBD1 covers 7 bases. V lost 9 bases, J lost 0 bases, and 8 bases stayed unmatched. The CDR3 has 14 amino acids. Germline CDR1 SGHRS, CDR2 YFSETQ. The CDR3 here is CATSTGRDQETQYF. As DNA, the CDR3 is TGCGCCACCTCGACAGGGCGGGACCAAGAGACCCAGTACTTC.

The genes are TRBV27 and TRBJ2-1; TRBD2 aligns across 12 bases. The V segment lost 6 bases and the J segment 8 bases; nucleotides outside the gene matches: 11. The CDR3 has 16 amino acids. Looked up from germline, CDR1 is MNHEY and CDR2 is SMNVEV (reference sequence). CDR3 amino acids: CASSQKTSGSIYEQFF. CDR3 DNA: TGTGCCAGCAGCCAAAAGACTAGCGGGAGCATATATGAGCAGTTCTTC.

The V gene is TRBV9, the J gene TRBJ2-7; 9 bases agree with TRBD2. The germline gives CDR1 SGDLS, CDR2 YYNGEE. CDR3 length: 17 amino acids. V lost 0 bases to trimming and J lost 5 bases; unmatched junction nucleotides: 12. The CDR3 protein is CASSVEGRAGGKNEQYF. CDR3 DNA sequence: TGTGCCAGCAGCGTAGAGGGGAGAGCGGGGGGCAAGAACGAGCAGTACTTC.

The CDR3 region has the DNA TGTGCCAGCAGTTTCGTTGACCAAGAGACCCAGTACTTC. This gives the protein CASSFVDQETQYF. V gene TRBV27 combines with J gene TRBJ2-5; D uncertain. The CDR3 is made up of 13 amino acids. Per germline, CDR1 MNHEY and CDR2 SMNVEV (reference sequence). The V end was cut by 3 bases, the J end by 0 bases, with 5 bases between.

V usage is TRBV3-1 (or the pseudogene TRBV3-2) and J usage is TRBJ1-2; 7 bases match TRBD1. This CDR3 comprises 14 residues. Trimming cost V 0 bases and J 8 bases; bases outside gene matches: 6. CDR1 and CDR2 from the germline V gene are LGHDT and YNNKEL (reference sequence). The DNA of the CDR3 is TGTGCCAGCAGCCAAGATCCGGAGGGGGCGGGCTACACCTTC. Translating gives CASSQDPEGAGYTF.

The rearrangement links TRBV19 to TRBJ1-6; D call uncertain. The germline CDR1 and CDR2 sequences are LNHDA and SQIVND (reference sequence). V gave up 5 bases and J gave up 7 bases, with 12 bases separating them. This CDR3 is built from 14 residues. Written as DNA, the CDR3 is TGTGCCAGTAGTTCCCTGGTCGGGAATTCACCCCTCCACTTT. Translating gives CASSSLVGNSPLHF.

This rearrangement joins TRBV4-1 to TRBJ2-1, with 9 nucleotides matching TRBD2. From germline, CDR1 is MGHRA and CDR2 YSYEKL. CDR3 size: 20 residues. Trimming removed 3 bases from V and 2 bases from J; junction bases left unmatched: 17. This CDR3 reads CASSQGSGGTRGAAYNEQFF. In DNA form, the CDR3 reads TGCGCCAGCAGCCAGGGCAGCGGGGGGACTAGGGGAGCCGCCTACAATGAGCAGTTCTTC.

This chain joins TRBV13 and TRBJ2-5, with unresolved D. Trimming stripped 0 bases from V and 1 base from J, with 9 bases between. Germline lookup yields CDR1 PRHDT and CDR2 FYEKMQ (reference sequence). The CDR3 loop spans 15 amino acids. Written as DNA, the CDR3 is TGTGCCAGCAGCTTAGGGACAATCCCCCAAGAGACCCAGTACTTC. Protein: CASSLGTIPQETQYF.

The CDR3 DNA sequence: TGTGCCAGCAGCGCGGATATAGGCTCCTATAATTCACCCCTCCACTTT. This codes for CASSADIGSYNSPLHF. This chain uses TRBV27 with TRBJ1-6; D remains unclear. The germline V and J ends were trimmed by 6 bases and 0 bases, with 12 bases remaining between them. The CDR3 is 16 amino acids. Germline CDR1 is MNHEY and CDR2 is SMNVEV (reference sequence).

The V gene is TRBV2, the J gene TRBJ1-2; 7 positions match TRBD1. V was pared by 4 bases and J by 1 base, with 3 bases of the junction left unmatched. The CDR3 is made up of 14 amino acids. Germline V gene data show CDR1 as SNHLY and CDR2 as FYNNEI. In DNA form, the CDR3 reads TGTGCCAGCAGTGGCAGGGGGAATAACTATGGCTACACCTTC. It is translated as CASSGRGNNYGYTF.

The chain has TRBV2 and TRBJ2-2; 13 nucleotides match TRBD2. V was pared by 5 bases and J by 1 base, with 10 bases of the junction left unmatched. The V gene's germline CDR1 is SNHLY and CDR2 FYNNEI. The CDR3 length is 19 residues. Here the CDR3 reads CASSWTSGGPEMNTGELFF. In DNA, the CDR3 is TGTGCCAGCAGTTGGACTAGCGGGGGCCCCGAAATGAACACCGGGGAGCTGTTTTTT.

The chain is built from TRBV29-1 and TRBJ1-2; 8 nucleotides align to TRBD1. Germline trimming cut 6 bases from V and 4 bases from J; bases unmatched to any gene: 7. The CDR3 runs 13 residues. Germline loops: CDR1 SQVTM, CDR2 ANQGSEA. This chain's CDR3 is CSVDQGAGYGYTF. CDR3 DNA: TGCAGCGTAGACCAGGGGGCTGGCTATGGCTACACCTTC.

V is TRBV23-1 and J is TRBJ2-6; D might be TRBD2 (6 bases). TRBV23-1 is noted as an ORF with a role that remains uncertain. The germline V and J ends were trimmed by 8 bases and 0 bases, with 14 bases remaining between them. The CDR3 contains 16 residues. Here the CDR3 DNA reads TGCGCCAGCCCCCTGGGGGACTTCTCTGGGGCCAACGTCCTGACTTTC. The encoded protein is CASPLGDFSGANVLTF.

V and J are TRBV27 and TRBJ1-6; 8 positions match TRBD1. The CDR3 sequence is 14 residues long. With V trimmed by 5 bases and J by 9 bases, 6 bases remained unmatched. Germline assignment: CDR1 MNHEY and CDR2 SMNVEV (reference sequence). Here the CDR3 reads CASSTGQGFSPLHF. CDR3 coding DNA: TGTGCCAGCAGTACCGGACAGGGATTTTCACCCCTCCACTTT.

The chain employs TRBV2 and TRBJ1-5; 11 nucleotides line up with TRBD1. The CDR3 has 15 amino acids. After removal of 3 bases from V and 6 bases from J, the junction contained 4 bases not matched to a gene. Germline V gives CDR1 SNHLY, CDR2 FYNNEI. This chain's CDR3 is CASSDAGTGGQPQHF. CDR3 nucleotides: TGTGCCAGCAGTGACGCCGGGACAGGGGGTCAGCCCCAGCATTTT.

This sequence joins TRBV7-9 and TRBJ1-1; a weak D match, TRBD1 (5 bases). Germline CDR1 and CDR2: SEHNR and FQNEAQ (reference sequence). Between the trimmed V and J ends, which lost 3 bases and 6 bases, there was a span of 8 bases. The CDR3 loop spans 12 amino acids. The CDR3, as DNA: TGTGCCAGCAGCTTTTGGGGGGCTGAAGCTTTCTTT. It is translated as CASSFWGAEAFF.

V is TRBV9 and J is TRBJ1-2, with 8 nucleotides matching TRBD1. The CDR3 runs 15 residues. J lost 6 bases, V lost 4 bases, and 11 bases had no gene match. Germline CDR1 reads SGDLS; CDR2 reads YYNGEE. The CDR3 sequence is CASSPEGQVVDGYTF. In DNA, the CDR3 is TGTGCCAGCAGCCCAGAGGGACAGGTAGTGGATGGCTACACCTTC.

The chain uses TRBV5-5 and TRBJ1-1, with 9 bases that match TRBD1. The germline gives CDR1 SGHKS, CDR2 YYEKEE (reference sequence). V trimming: 0 bases; J trimming: 3 bases; junction bases outside the gene matches: 12. The CDR3 spans 18 residues. The CDR3 nucleotides read TGTGCCAGCAGCTTGGTTCCCGGGACAGGGTTCCCTTACACTGAAGCTTTCTTT. This translates into CASSLVPGTGFPYTEAFF.

The genes are TRBV27 and TRBJ2-1, with D possibly TRBD1 on 5 matching bases. Germline V gives CDR1 MNHEY, CDR2 SMNVEV (reference sequence). V gave up 2 bases and J gave up 3 bases, with 17 bases separating them. The CDR3 sequence is 17 residues long. The CDR3 coding sequence is TGTGCCAGCAGTTTAGCCCCGGACATACCAGTCTACAATGAGCAGTTCTTC. Its translation is CASSLAPDIPVYNEQFF.